These 3 T cell receptor beta chains came from one sample sequenced in a study of response to subunit inactivated influenza vaccine. TCRdb reanalysed the RT-PCR reads using MiXCR and keeps one entry per CDR3 protein. The sample holds about 190,000 distinct CDR3 sequences, around 14% seen once. Sequencing used CD8+ T cells sorted from PBMCs, obtained roughly 5 days after vaccination. Source of these receptors: a man aged 45-65 years who received an inactivated influenza vaccine.

This clonotype occurred a few times. The V gene is TRBV12-3 or TRBV12-4, the J gene TRBJ1-1; TRBD1 is a possible D gene (5 bases). This CDR3 region has 14 residues. V was pared by 7 bases and J by 1 base, with 13 bases between. The CDR3 reads CASKTSQGNTEAFF. CDR3 DNA: TGTGCCAGCAAAACATCCCAGGGGAACACTGAAGCTTTCTTT.

The chain employs TRBV7-3 and TRBJ2-5, with a tentative D call TRBD1 (7 bases). V dropped 2 bases and J dropped 0 bases, with 13 bases sitting between them. The CDR3 sequence is 16 residues long. CDR1 SGHTA and CDR2 FQGTGA come from the germline V gene. In DNA, the CDR3 is TGTGCCAGCAGCTTAGGGCAGGGGGGCGACCAAGAGACCCAGTACTTC. Residues: CASSLGQGGDQETQYF.

This clonotype was detected only a few times. The gene calls are TRBV27 and TRBJ2-7; 7 bases line up with TRBD1. After removal of 9 bases from V and 4 bases from J, the junction contained 6 bases not matched to a gene. CDR3 length: 12 residues. The V gene's germline CDR1 is MNHEY and CDR2 SMNVEV (reference sequence). The chain's CDR3 is CARGQDHYEQYF. The CDR3 DNA follows: TGTGCCAGAGGACAGGACCATTACGAGCAGTACTTC.